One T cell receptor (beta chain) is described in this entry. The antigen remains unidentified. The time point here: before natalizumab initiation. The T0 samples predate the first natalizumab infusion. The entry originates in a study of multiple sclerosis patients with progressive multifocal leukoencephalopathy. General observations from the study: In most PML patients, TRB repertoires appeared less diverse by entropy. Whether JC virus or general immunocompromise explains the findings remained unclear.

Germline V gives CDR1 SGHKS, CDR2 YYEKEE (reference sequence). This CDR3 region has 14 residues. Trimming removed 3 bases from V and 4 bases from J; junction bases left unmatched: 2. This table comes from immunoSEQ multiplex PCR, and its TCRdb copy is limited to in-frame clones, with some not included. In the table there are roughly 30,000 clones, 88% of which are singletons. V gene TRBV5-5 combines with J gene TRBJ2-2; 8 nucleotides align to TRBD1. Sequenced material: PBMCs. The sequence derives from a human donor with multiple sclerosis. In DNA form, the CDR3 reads TGTGCCAGCAGCTCCGACAGGGGCACCGGGGAGCTGTTTTTT. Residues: CASSSDRGTGELFF.